This T cell receptor (beta chain) originates from a study of shared clonotypes between healthy human individuals. Points from the study as a whole: The four-donor shared clonotypes exceeded non-shared clonotypes in generation probability, with non-shared ones scoring lower. Some naive CD4 clonotypes, around 5%, turned up in common across several donors. On the whole, naive subsets had larger estimated richness than memory subsets had.

Naive CD8 cells were CD45RO-negative, positively selected for CCR7, excluding terminally differentiated effector memory CD45RA+ cells. Caucasian adults residing in Nashville, Tennessee made up all the donors. This table comes from immunoSEQ multiplex PCR, and its TCRdb copy is limited to in-frame clones, with some not included. The sample has about 2.1 million clones; 85% to 95% are singletons. For this clone: Its antigen is still unknown.

The CDR3 runs to 13 residues. Germline V CDR1 and CDR2: ENHRY, SYGVKD. Trimming took off 8 bases at V and 2 bases at J, with 12 bases between the two ends. The TCR originated in a man aged 18 to 30 in good health. Some clones in this sample may be carry-over from other donors' samples. V gene TRBV10-3 combines with J gene TRBJ2-5; a weak D match, TRBD1 (5 bases). Specimen: naive CD8+ T cells from PBMCs. This CDR3 is CAIRTTTQETQYF. The CDR3 bases are TGTGCCATCCGGACAACCACTCAAGAGACCCAGTACTTC.